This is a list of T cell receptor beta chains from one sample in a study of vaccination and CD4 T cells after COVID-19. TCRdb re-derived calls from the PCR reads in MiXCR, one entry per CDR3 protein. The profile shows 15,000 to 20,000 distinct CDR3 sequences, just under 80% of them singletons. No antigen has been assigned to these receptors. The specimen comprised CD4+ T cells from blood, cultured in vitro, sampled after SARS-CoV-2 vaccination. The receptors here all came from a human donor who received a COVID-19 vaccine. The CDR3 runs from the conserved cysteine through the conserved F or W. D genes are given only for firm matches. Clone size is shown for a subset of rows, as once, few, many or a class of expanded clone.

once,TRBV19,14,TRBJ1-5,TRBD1,CASRTGNSNQPQHF,TGTGCCAGTAGGACAGGGAATAGCAATCAGCCCCAGCATTTT
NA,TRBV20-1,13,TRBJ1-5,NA,CSASFQPNQPQHF,TGCAGTGCTAGCTTTCAGCCTAATCAGCCCCAGCATTTT
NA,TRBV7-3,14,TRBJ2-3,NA,CASSREGREDTQYF,TGTGCCAGCAGCCGCGAGGGGCGTGAGGATACGCAGTATTTT
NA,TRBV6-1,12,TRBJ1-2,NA,CASGNTARGYTF,TGTGCCAGCGGAAATACCGCGCGGGGCTACACCTTC
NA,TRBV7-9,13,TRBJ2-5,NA,CASSLGQGKTQYF,TGTGCCAGCAGCTTAGGCCAGGGGAAGACCCAGTACTTC
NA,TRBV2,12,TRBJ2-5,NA,CASSTEKETQYF,TGTGCCAGCAGTACAGAGAAAGAGACCCAGTACTTC
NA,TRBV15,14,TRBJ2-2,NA,CATSRAGNTGELFF,TGTGCCACCAGCAGAGCAGGGAACACCGGGGAGCTGTTTTTT
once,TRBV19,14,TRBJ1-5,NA,CASRLHSGNQPQHF,TGTGCCAGTAGACTACACAGTGGCAATCAGCCCCAGCATTTT
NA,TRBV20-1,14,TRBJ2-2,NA,CSASPPAIKGELFF,TGCAGTGCTAGTCCCCCAGCAATTAAGGGGGAGCTGTTTTTT
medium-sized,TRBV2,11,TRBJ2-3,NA,CASSVLVTQYF,TGTGCCAGCAGTGTACTAGTAACGCAGTATTTT
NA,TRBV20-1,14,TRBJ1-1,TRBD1,CSARERTGSTEAFF,TGCAGTGCTAGAGAAAGGACAGGGAGCACTGAAGCTTTCTTT
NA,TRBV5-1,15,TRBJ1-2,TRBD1,CASSSTTGVNYGYTF,TGCGCCAGCAGCTCAACCACAGGGGTTAACTATGGCTACACCTTC
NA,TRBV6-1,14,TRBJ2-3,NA,CASTRDSQIGTQYF,TGTGCCAGCACCCGGGACTCCCAAATCGGGACGCAGTATTTT
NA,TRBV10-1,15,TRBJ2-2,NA,CASSRTGSDGRELFF,TGCGCCAGCAGTCGTACAGGATCCGACGGGAGGGAGCTGTTTTTT
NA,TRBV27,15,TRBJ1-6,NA,CASSLTAGRNSPLHF,TGTGCCAGCAGTTTAACGGCAGGGAGGAATTCACCCCTCCACTTT
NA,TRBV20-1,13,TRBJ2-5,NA,CSAPRGDGSGQYF,TGCAGTGCTCCGAGAGGGGATGGGTCCGGCCAGTACTTC
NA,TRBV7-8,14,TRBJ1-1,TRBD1,CASSLGQGATEAFF,TGTGCCAGCAGTCTTGGACAGGGGGCGACTGAAGCTTTCTTT
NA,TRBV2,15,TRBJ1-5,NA,CASRRQLNSNQPQHF,TGTGCCAGCAGGAGACAGTTAAATAGCAATCAGCCCCAGCATTTT
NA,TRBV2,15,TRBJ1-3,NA,CASSSDGYSGNTIYF,TGTGCCAGCAGTTCGGACGGATACTCTGGAAACACCATATATTTT
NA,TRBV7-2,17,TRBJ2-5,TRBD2,CASSTTRLAGEGETQYF,TGTGCCAGCAGCACTACCCGACTAGCGGGAGAGGGGGAGACCCAGTACTTC
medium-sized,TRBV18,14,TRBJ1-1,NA,CASSPGQLNTEAFF,TGTGCCAGCTCACCAGGCCAGTTGAACACTGAAGCTTTCTTT
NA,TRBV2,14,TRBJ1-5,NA,CASSDGQSYQPQHF,TGTGCCAGCAGTGATGGGCAGAGCTATCAGCCCCAGCATTTT
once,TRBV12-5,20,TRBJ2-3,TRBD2,CASGLVLVGLAVSSTDTQYF,TGTGCTAGTGGTTTGGTACTTGTAGGACTAGCGGTCTCTAGCACAGATACGCAGTATTTT
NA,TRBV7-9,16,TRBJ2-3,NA,CASSQDGGGDLDTQYF,TGTGCCAGCAGCCAAGATGGGGGGGGCGATTTAGATACGCAGTATTTT
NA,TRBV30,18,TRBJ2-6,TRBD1,CAWSGGQGETSGANVLTF,TGTGCCTGGAGTGGGGGACAGGGGGAGACCTCTGGGGCCAACGTCCTGACTTTC
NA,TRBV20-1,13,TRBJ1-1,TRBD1,CSAPQGANTEAFF,TGCAGTGCCCCACAGGGGGCAAACACTGAAGCTTTCTTT
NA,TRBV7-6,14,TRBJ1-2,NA,CASSPPWGNYGYTF,TGTGCCAGCAGCCCCCCGTGGGGAAACTATGGCTACACCTTC
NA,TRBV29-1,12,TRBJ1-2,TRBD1,CSVLGQGTRYTF,TGCAGCGTTTTGGGACAGGGTACGCGCTACACCTTC
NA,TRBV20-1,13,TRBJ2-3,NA,CSAREGATDTQYF,TGCAGTGCTAGAGAAGGGGCTACAGATACGCAGTATTTT
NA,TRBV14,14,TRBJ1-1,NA,CASSQGGRNTEAFF,TGTGCCAGCAGCCAAGGAGGGAGGAACACTGAAGCTTTCTTT
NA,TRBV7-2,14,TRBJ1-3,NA,CASRSRGAGNTIYF,TGTGCCAGCAGGTCCAGGGGTGCTGGAAACACCATATATTTT
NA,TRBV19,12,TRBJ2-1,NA,CASRGGYNEQFF,TGTGCCAGTAGGGGTGGGTACAATGAGCAGTTCTTC
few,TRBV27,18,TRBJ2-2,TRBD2,CASSLSPLLADNTGELFF,TGTGCCAGCAGTTTATCGCCTCTACTAGCGGACAACACCGGGGAGCTGTTTTTT